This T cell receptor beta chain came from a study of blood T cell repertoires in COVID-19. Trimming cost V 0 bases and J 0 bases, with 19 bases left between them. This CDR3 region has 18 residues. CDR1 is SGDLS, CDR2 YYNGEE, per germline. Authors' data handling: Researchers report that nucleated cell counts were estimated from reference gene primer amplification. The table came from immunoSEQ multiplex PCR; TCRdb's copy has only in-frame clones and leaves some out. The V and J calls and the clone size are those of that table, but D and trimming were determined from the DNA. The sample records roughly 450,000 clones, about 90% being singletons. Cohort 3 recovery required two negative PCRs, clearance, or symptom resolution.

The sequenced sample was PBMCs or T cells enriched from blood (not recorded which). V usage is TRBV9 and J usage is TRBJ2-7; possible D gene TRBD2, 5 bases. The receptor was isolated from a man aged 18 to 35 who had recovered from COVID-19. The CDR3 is CASSVGLPYMGSSYEQYF. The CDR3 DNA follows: TGTGCCAGCAGCGTAGGCCTCCCCTATATGGGGAGCTCCTACGAGCAGTACTTC.